This passage covers 13 T cell receptor beta chains from one sample sequenced in a study of metastatic and nonmetastatic thyroid tumors. TCRdb reanalyzed the PCR reads via MiXCR. The table has some 30,000 clones, 7.4% seen once; the top ten hold about 45%. Treatment of any kind had been given to no patient before thyroid surgery. Sequencing used blood. The receptors shown here come from a female donor with papillary thyroid cancer or a benign thyroid nodule (not recorded which). Some clones in this sample may be carry-over from other donors' samples.

This clone was counted between two and nine times. The rearrangement links TRBV6-1 to TRBJ2-7, with TRBD1 matching over 10 bases. This CDR3 region has 15 residues. Germline CDR1 reads MNHNS; CDR2 reads SASEGT. Trimming took 4 bases from V and 3 from J; bases not matched to a gene: 6. Here the CDR3 DNA reads TGTGCCAGCAGTGTAGTAGGACAGGGGGGCTACGAGCAGTACTTC. As protein: CASSVVGQGGYEQYF.

This clone was seen at least ten times. The chain has TRBV7-9 and TRBJ1-1, with D perhaps matching TRBD1 (6 bases). Looked up from germline, CDR1 is SEHNR and CDR2 is FQNEAQ (reference sequence). Trimming removed 5 bases at V and 6 bases at J, with 16 bases between. The CDR3 length is 14 residues. CDR3 amino acids: CASSARGSGAEAFF. In DNA, the CDR3 is TGTGCCAGCAGCGCCAGGGGTTCCGGCGCTGAAGCTTTCTTT. The full variable domain, its missing parts supplied by reference TRBV7-9 and TRBJ1-1, is DTGVSQNPRHKITKRGQNVTFRCDPISEHNRLYWYRQTLGQGPEFLTYFQNEAQLEKSRLLSDRFSAERPKGSFSTLEIQRTEQGDSAMYLCASSARGSGAEAFFGQGTRLTVV.

This clone has ten or more counts. This chain uses TRBV6-1 with TRBJ1-1; 7 bases agree with TRBD1. V lost 7 bases, J lost 1 base, and 12 bases stayed unmatched. The CDR3 runs 16 residues. Per germline, CDR1 MNHNS and CDR2 SASEGT. The CDR3 bases are TGTGCCAGCATACTAGACAGGGCAAGGGGGAACACTGAAGCTTTCTTT. This encodes CASILDRARGNTEAFF.

The sample holds many counts of this clone. The rearrangement links TRBV12-3 or TRBV12-4 to TRBJ2-2, with D possibly TRBD1 on 6 matching bases. The CDR3 has 14 residues. The V end was cut by 6 bases, the J end by 0 bases, with 8 bases between. The chain's CDR3 is CASRTGSNTGELFF. The CDR3 DNA is TGTGCCAGCAGGACAGGATCGAACACCGGGGAGCTGTTTTTT.

This clone appeared many times. The rearrangement links TRBV18 to TRBJ1-3; D gene unclear. V was shortened by 6 bases and J by 8 bases, with 14 bases between the two germline ends. CDR1 is KGHSH, CDR2 LQKENI, per germline. This CDR3 has 13 residues. This chain's CDR3 is CASSRNSPDTIYF. The CDR3 coding sequence is TGTGCCAGCTCCCGTAATTCACCTGACACCATATATTTT.

With respect to this clone: The junction does not match germline at one end; this may be a read error. The rearrangement links TRBV6-2 or TRBV6-3 to TRBJ1-1; D might be TRBD1 (6 bases). Germline values: CDR1 MNHEY, CDR2 SVGEGT. This CDR3 region has 13 residues. CDR3 nucleotides: TGTGCCAGCAGGGACGGGGGGCGAACTGAAACTTTCTTT. Its protein is CASRDGGRTETFF.

This clone was detected many times. This rearrangement joins TRBV27 to TRBJ1-1, with TRBD1 as a possible D gene (5 bases). Trimming shortened V by 0 bases and J by 0 bases, and 17 bases separated the two germline ends. Germline CDR1 is MNHEY and CDR2 is SMNVEV (reference sequence). The CDR3 is made up of 18 amino acids. The CDR3 loop reads CASSLSHRGGGMNTEAFF. CDR3 nucleotides: TGTGCCAGCAGTTTATCCCACCGGGGGGGTGGGATGAACACTGAAGCTTTCTTT.

This clone was picked up many times. This rearrangement joins TRBV7-9 to TRBJ1-6, with 11 nucleotides matching TRBD1. CDR1 and CDR2 (germline): SEHNR, FQNEAQ (reference sequence). The CDR3 is 15 amino acids. The junction had 3 bases not matched to a gene; V was cut back by 2 bases and J by 9 bases. The CDR3 reads CASSLRTGGPSPLHF. The DNA for the CDR3 is TGTGCCAGCAGCTTAAGGACAGGGGGCCCTTCACCCCTCCACTTT.

This clone has at least ten counts. J is TRBJ2-1 and V is TRBV5-6, with a possible D match to TRBD2 (6 bases). The germline gives CDR1 SGHDT, CDR2 YYEEEE. The CDR3 loop spans 13 amino acids. Trimming stripped 0 bases from V and 6 bases from J, with 7 bases between. The CDR3 here is CASSLVGGNEQFF. In nucleotides, the CDR3 is TGTGCCAGCAGCTTGGTGGGGGGCAATGAGCAGTTCTTC.

This clone was found many times. The J gene is TRBJ2-3, the V gene TRBV18; D is possibly TRBD2 (5 bases). CDR3 length: 12 residues. Trimming stripped 9 bases from V and 6 bases from J, with 13 bases between. Germline CDR1 is KGHSH and CDR2 is LQKENI. Here the CDR3 DNA reads TGTGCCAGTCCCTACCGGAGGGATACGCAGTATTTT. It encodes CASPYRRDTQYF.

This clone has a count of ten or more. The rearrangement links TRBV15 to TRBJ2-1, with 12 bases matching TRBD2. Trimming removed 7 bases from V and 4 bases from J; junction bases left unmatched: 11. This CDR3 contains 17 residues. Germline CDR1 and CDR2: LNHNV and YYDKDF (reference sequence). CDR3 DNA sequence: TGTGCCACCACATATCCAACTAGCGGGGGGATTTACAATGAGCAGTTCTTC. This translates into CATTYPTSGGIYNEQFF.

This clone has at least ten counts. The chain links TRBV16 to TRBJ1-5; the match to TRBD1 covers 7 bases. V was clipped by 2 bases and J by 4 bases; unmatched bases: 5. CDR1 and CDR2 (germline): KGHSY, FQNENV. The CDR3 runs 15 residues. For the CDR3, the DNA is TGTGCCAGCAGCCAAGTCTTACAGGGGAATCAGCCCCAGCATTTT. Protein: CASSQVLQGNQPQHF. The full variable domain, completed using reference TRBV16 and TRBJ1-5, is GEEVAQTPKHLVRGEGQKAKLYCAPIKGHSYVFWYQQVLKNEFKFLISFQNENVFDETGMPKERFSAKCLPNSPCSLEIQATKLEDSAVYFCASSQVLQGNQPQHFGDGTRLSIL.

This clone was observed many times. The chain uses TRBV7-6 and TRBJ2-7; D uncertain. Germline CDR1 and CDR2: SGHVS and FNYEAQ. V was shortened by 2 bases and J by 5 bases, with 25 bases between the two germline ends. The CDR3 runs to 18 residues. CDR3 protein: CASSLTIWGMATLNEQYF. Written as DNA, the CDR3 is TGTGCCAGCAGCTTAACTATCTGGGGAATGGCTACCCTTAACGAGCAGTACTTC.